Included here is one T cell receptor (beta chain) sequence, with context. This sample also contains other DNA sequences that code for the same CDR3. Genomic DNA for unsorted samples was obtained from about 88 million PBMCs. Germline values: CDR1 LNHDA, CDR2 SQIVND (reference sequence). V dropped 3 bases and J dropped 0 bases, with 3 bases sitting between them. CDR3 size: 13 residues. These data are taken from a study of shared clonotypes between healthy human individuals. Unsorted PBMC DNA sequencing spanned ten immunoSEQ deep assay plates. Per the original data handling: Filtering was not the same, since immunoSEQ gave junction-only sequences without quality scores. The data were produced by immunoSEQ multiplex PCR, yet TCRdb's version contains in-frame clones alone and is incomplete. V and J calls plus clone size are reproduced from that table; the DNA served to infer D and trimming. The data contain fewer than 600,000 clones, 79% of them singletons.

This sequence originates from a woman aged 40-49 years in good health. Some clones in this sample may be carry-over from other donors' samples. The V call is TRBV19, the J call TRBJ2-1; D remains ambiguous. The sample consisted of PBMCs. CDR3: CASSISSYNEQFF. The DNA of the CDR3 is TGTGCCAGTAGTATCAGCTCCTACAATGAGCAGTTCTTC. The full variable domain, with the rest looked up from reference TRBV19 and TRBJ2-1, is DGGITQSPKYLFRKEGQNVTLSCEQNLNHDAMYWYRQDPGQGLRLIYYSQIVNDFQKGDIAEGYSVSREKKESFPLTVTSAQKNPTAFYLCASSISSYNEQFFGPGTRLTVL.